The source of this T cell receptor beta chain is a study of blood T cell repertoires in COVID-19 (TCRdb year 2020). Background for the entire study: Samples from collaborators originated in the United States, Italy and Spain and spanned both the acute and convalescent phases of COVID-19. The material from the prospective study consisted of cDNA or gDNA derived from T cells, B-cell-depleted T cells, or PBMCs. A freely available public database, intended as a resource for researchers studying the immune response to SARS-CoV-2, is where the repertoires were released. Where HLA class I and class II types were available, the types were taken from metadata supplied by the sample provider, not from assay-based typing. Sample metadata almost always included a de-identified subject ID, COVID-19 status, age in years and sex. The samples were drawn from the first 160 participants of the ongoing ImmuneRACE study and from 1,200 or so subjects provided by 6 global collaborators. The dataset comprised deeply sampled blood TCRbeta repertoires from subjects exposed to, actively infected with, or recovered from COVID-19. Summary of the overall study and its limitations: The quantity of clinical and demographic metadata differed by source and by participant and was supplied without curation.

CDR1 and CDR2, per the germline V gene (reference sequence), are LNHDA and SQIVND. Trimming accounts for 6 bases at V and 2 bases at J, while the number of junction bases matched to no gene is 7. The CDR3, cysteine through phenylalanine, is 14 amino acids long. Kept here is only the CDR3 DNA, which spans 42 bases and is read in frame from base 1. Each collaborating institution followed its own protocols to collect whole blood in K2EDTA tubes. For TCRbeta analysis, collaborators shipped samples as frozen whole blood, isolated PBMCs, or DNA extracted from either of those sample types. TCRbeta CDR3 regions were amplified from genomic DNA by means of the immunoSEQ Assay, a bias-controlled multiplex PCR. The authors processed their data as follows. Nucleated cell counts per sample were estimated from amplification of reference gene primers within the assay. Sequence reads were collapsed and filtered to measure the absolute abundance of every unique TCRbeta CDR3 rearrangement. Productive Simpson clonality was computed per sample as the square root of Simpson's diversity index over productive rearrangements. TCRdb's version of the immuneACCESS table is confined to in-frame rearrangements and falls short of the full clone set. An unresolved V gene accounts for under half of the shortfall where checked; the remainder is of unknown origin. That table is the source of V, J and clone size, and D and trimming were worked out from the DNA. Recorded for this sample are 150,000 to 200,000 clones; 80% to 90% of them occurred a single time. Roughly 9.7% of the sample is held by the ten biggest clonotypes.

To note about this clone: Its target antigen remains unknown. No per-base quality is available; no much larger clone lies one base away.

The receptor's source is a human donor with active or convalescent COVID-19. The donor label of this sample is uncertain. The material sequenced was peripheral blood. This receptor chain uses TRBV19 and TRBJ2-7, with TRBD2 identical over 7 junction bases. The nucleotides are TGTGCCAGTAGGCTCTGGGGAGGGGCCTACGAGCAGTACTTC. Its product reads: CASRLWGGAYEQYF.